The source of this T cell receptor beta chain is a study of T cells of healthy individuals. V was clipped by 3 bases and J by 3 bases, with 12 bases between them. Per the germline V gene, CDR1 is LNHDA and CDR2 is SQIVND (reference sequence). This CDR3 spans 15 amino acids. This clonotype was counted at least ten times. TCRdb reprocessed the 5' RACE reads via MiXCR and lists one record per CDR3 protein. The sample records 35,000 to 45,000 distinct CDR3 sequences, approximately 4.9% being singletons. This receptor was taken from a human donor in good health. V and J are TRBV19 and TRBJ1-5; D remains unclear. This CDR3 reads CASSIPRQINQPQHF. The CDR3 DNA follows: TGTGCCAGTAGTATCCCCAGGCAGATCAATCAGCCCCAGCATTTT.